The 26 T cell receptor beta chains presented below share a single source sample, sequenced in a study of blood T cell repertoires in COVID-19. Clones were sequenced by immunoSEQ multiplex PCR, and TCRdb holds only the in-frame ones, with some missing. The data contain 250,000 or so clones, 80% to 90% of them singletons. The sample comprised PBMCs or T cells enriched from blood (not recorded which). The receptors shown here come from a woman aged 45-65 years who had recovered from COVID-19.

In its sample, this clone was seen once. The chain couples TRBV28 to TRBJ2-3, with a tentative D call TRBD2 (5 bases). Trimming pared 1 base from V and 6 bases from J, leaving 14 bases between. The CDR3 consists of 15 residues. Looked up from germline, CDR1 is MDHEN and CDR2 is SYDVKM. The CDR3 loop is CASSLLLRAGDTQYF. CDR3 nucleotides: TGTGCCAGCAGTTTATTGTTGAGGGCCGGGGATACGCAGTATTTT.

This chain uses TRBV7-9 with TRBJ2-1; no clear D gene. Germline CDR1 and CDR2: SEHNR and FQNEAQ (reference sequence). Trimming pared 5 bases from V and 4 bases from J, leaving 12 bases between. There are 14 residues in the CDR3. The CDR3 nucleotides are TGTGCCAGCAGCCGACCTGGCGGATACAATGAGCAGTTCTTC. Encoded protein: CASSRPGGYNEQFF.

This clone was recorded only once. The chain uses TRBV28 and TRBJ1-1; D is possibly TRBD1 (5 bases). The V end was cut by 5 bases, the J end by 0 bases, with 10 bases between. The CDR3 covers 14 residues. Germline CDR1 is MDHEN and CDR2 is SYDVKM. The DNA for the CDR3 is TGTGCCAGCAGTGGGGGAGGGATGAACACTGAAGCTTTCTTT. The encoded protein is CASSGGGMNTEAFF.

This chain uses TRBV14 with TRBJ2-7; no clear D. Trimming left V 0 bases short and J 2 bases short, with 8 bases between. Per the germline V gene, CDR1 is SGHDN and CDR2 is FVKESK. The CDR3 has 14 amino acids. Here the CDR3 DNA reads TGTGCCAGCAGCCAAGAGCGTAGCCCCTACGAGCAGTACTTC. Translated: CASSQERSPYEQYF.

The V call is TRBV2, the J call TRBJ1-6, with D tentatively TRBD1 (5 bases). CDR3 size: 15 residues. Trimming pared 0 bases from V and 7 bases from J, leaving 10 bases between. Germline values: CDR1 SNHLY, CDR2 FYNNEI. This CDR3 is CASSEAGLENSPLHF. CDR3 bases: TGTGCCAGCAGTGAAGCGGGACTGGAAAATTCACCCCTCCACTTT.

This chain connects TRBV2 to TRBJ2-3; TRBD2 matches at 9 bases. The CDR3 length is 13 residues. Germline V gene data show CDR1 as SNHLY and CDR2 as FYNNEI. After removal of 6 bases from V and 5 bases from J, the junction contained 3 bases not matched to a gene. DNA of the CDR3: TGTGCCAGCAGCCTTAGCGGGAGAGATACGCAGTATTTT. Protein sequence: CASSLSGRDTQYF.

The V gene is TRBV7-8, the J gene TRBJ1-5; D uncertain. The CDR3 contains 16 residues. V lost 0 bases, J lost 0 bases, and 9 bases lay in between. The germline V gene encodes CDR1 SGHVS and CDR2 FQNEAQ. CDR3 residues: CASSLAGQLSNQPQHF. The DNA of the CDR3 is TGTGCCAGCAGCTTAGCGGGCCAACTTAGCAATCAGCCCCAGCATTTT.

Worth noting for this clone: Sequence at one end of the junction differs from germline and may be a read error. V is TRBV28 and J is TRBJ2-1; 9 positions match TRBD1. The CDR3 is 13 residues long. Germline-derived CDR1 and CDR2 are MDHEN and SYDVKM. CDR3 amino acids: CASSLDLGTGPLF. The DNA for the CDR3 is TGTGCCAGCAGTTTAGATCTCGGGACAGGGCCTCTCTTC.

The chain has TRBV6-4 and TRBJ1-2; possibly TRBD1 for D (5 bases). This CDR3 comprises 15 residues. Germline loops: CDR1 MRHNA, CDR2 SNTAGT. V was clipped by 5 bases and J by 2 bases, with 15 bases between them. CDR3 DNA: TGTGCCAGCAGTAATGGACCCGGGGGAAACTATGGCTACACCTTC. Translating it yields CASSNGPGGNYGYTF.

This clone was recorded a few times. The chain has TRBV27 and TRBJ2-1; 8 nucleotides align to TRBD2. There are 15 residues in the CDR3. CDR1 and CDR2 (germline): MNHEY, SMNVEV (reference sequence). V dropped 2 bases and J dropped 2; count of bases not matched to a gene: 2. CDR3 in DNA: TGTGCCAGCAGTTTAGGTAGCGGGGCCTACAATGAGCAGTTCTTC. It is translated as CASSLGSGAYNEQFF.

This chain uses TRBV3-1 (or the pseudogene TRBV3-2) with TRBJ1-2, with 9 positions matching TRBD1. The length of the CDR3 is 16 residues. Unmatched junction bases numbered 5, after V lost 1 base and J lost 2 bases. Germline-derived CDR1 and CDR2 are LGHDT and YNNKEL (reference sequence). Here the CDR3 reads CASSQGWTGANYGYTF. The CDR3 DNA reads as TGTGCCAGCAGCCAAGGGTGGACAGGGGCGAACTATGGCTACACCTTC.

The chain links TRBV2 to TRBJ1-1; perhaps TRBD1 as D (5 bases). Germline V gives CDR1 SNHLY, CDR2 FYNNEI. CDR3 size: 12 residues. Trimming stripped 8 bases from V and 5 bases from J, with 12 bases between. CDR3 in DNA: TGTGCCAGCGAAGGGGCAGGAACTGAAGCTTTCTTT. Its translation is CASEGAGTEAFF.

The rearrangement joins TRBV12-3 or TRBV12-4 to TRBJ2-7, with a tentative D call TRBD1 (5 bases). The CDR3 sequence is 13 residues long. With 8 bases removed from V and 3 bases from J, the gap between germline ends came to 14 bases. The CDR3 coding sequence is TGTGCCAGCCGTACAGGCCTCAACTACGAGCAGTACTTC. Translating gives CASRTGLNYEQYF.

Concerning this clone: This sample includes further DNA sequences coding for the same CDR3. The chain is built from TRBV18 and TRBJ2-1, with 9 bases aligning to TRBD2. CDR3 length equals 16 residues. J gave up 0 bases and V 0 bases, and 0 bases lay outside the gene matches. The germline CDR1 and CDR2 sequences are KGHSH and LQKENI. CDR3 protein: CASSPPSGGSYNEQFF. As DNA, the CDR3 is TGTGCCAGCTCACCACCTAGCGGGGGCTCCTACAATGAGCAGTTCTTC.

The chain has TRBV3-1 (or the pseudogene TRBV3-2) and TRBJ1-1; 9 bases agree with TRBD1. V lost 1 base and J lost 0; bases outside the gene matches: 6. Germline assignment: CDR1 LGHDT and CDR2 YNNKEL (reference sequence). The CDR3 spans 17 residues. CDR3 sequence: CASSQVGGDRVNTEAFF. DNA for the CDR3: TGTGCCAGCAGCCAAGTGGGGGGGGACAGGGTGAACACTGAAGCTTTCTTT.

The CDR3 reads CASSKDPRVYEQYF. CDR3 DNA sequence: TGTGCCAGCTCAAAGGACCCCAGGGTTTACGAGCAGTACTTC. The V call is TRBV18, the J call TRBJ2-7; D perhaps matches TRBD1 (5 bases). In germline, CDR1 is KGHSH, CDR2 LQKENI. The V gene lost 5 bases and the J gene lost 4 bases, with 15 bases spanning the gap. The CDR3 length is 14 residues. Combining the CDR3 with reference TRBV18 and TRBJ2-7 gives the whole variable domain NAGVMQNPRHLVRRRGQEARLRCSPMKGHSHVYWYRQLPEEGLKFMVYLQKENIIDESGMPKERFSAEFPKEGPSILRIQQVVRGDSAAYFCASSKDPRVYEQYFGPGTRLTVT.

The chain couples TRBV3-1 (or the pseudogene TRBV3-2) to TRBJ1-4, with TRBD1 matching over 9 bases. The CDR3 spans 15 residues. Germline V gives CDR1 LGHDT, CDR2 YNNKEL (reference sequence). V was clipped by 3 bases and J by 7 bases; unmatched bases: 6. The CDR3 reads CASSHRTGDGEKLFF. CDR3 nucleotides: TGTGCCAGCAGCCATAGGACAGGGGACGGTGAAAAACTGTTTTTT.

The chain recombines TRBV7-8 with TRBJ2-7; possibly TRBD2 for D (5 bases). This CDR3 is 14 amino acids long. Germline-derived CDR1 and CDR2 are SGHVS and FQNEAQ. The V end was cut by 1 base, the J end by 2 bases, with 9 bases between. CDR3 DNA: TGTGCCAGCAGCTTAGAGCGGCACACCTACGAGCAGTACTTC. Residues: CASSLERHTYEQYF.

The chain employs TRBV3-1 (or the pseudogene TRBV3-2) and TRBJ1-1; 7 positions match TRBD1. This CDR3 is 14 amino acids long. V dropped 0 bases and J dropped 6; count of bases not matched to a gene: 4. Germline V gives CDR1 LGHDT, CDR2 YNNKEL (reference sequence). The CDR3 DNA follows: TGTGCCAGCAGCCAAGACAGGGGGACTTCTGAAGCTTTCTTT. This gives the protein CASSQDRGTSEAFF.

The DNA of the CDR3 is TGTGCCAGTAGTATTCTGACAGGGGGGTTCCACGAGCAGTACTTC. It codes for CASSILTGGFHEQYF. The chain is built from TRBV19 and TRBJ2-7; TRBD1 matches 9 bases. The CDR3 extends over 15 amino acids. Germline V lookup: CDR1 LNHDA, CDR2 SQIVND (reference sequence). The V and J ends lost 3 bases and 5 bases, in that order; junction bases with no gene match: 8.

This clone was found once. V and J are TRBV20-1 and TRBJ2-1; weak D call: TRBD1 (5 bases). CDR3 size: 11 residues. V shed 3 bases and J shed 6 bases, with 6 bases lying between them. Per the germline V gene, CDR1 is DFQATT and CDR2 is SNEGSKA (reference sequence). CDR3 coding DNA: TGCAGTGCTAGTACAGGCAATGAGCAGTTCTTC. It specifies CSASTGNEQFF.

The CDR3 nucleotides are TGTGCCAGCAGCTTAGAGGGGGAGGGTCTAGCGGCCTACAATGAGCAGTTCTTC. Its protein product is CASSLEGEGLAAYNEQFF. V gene TRBV11-2 combines with J gene TRBJ2-1; TRBD2 matches at 7 bases. Trimming took 0 bases from V and 2 from J; bases not matched to a gene: 10. This CDR3 has 18 amino acids. From germline, CDR1 is SGHAT and CDR2 FQNNGV.

The chain has TRBV28 and TRBJ1-1; D remains ambiguous. This CDR3 comprises 12 residues. Trimming took 6 bases from V and 11 from J, leaving 16 bases between them. Germline V gene lookup returns CDR1 MDHEN and CDR2 SYDVKM. CDR3: CASRQSTLEAFF. The CDR3 coding sequence is TGTGCCAGCAGACAAAGCACACTGGAGGCTTTCTTT.

This chain links TRBV7-8 with TRBJ2-3; tentatively, D is TRBD2 (5 bases). Between the trimmed V and J ends, which lost 0 bases and 4 bases, there was a span of 20 bases. Per the germline V gene, CDR1 is SGHVS and CDR2 is FQNEAQ. The CDR3 has 18 residues. CDR3 bases: TGTGCCAGCAGCTTAGCGCGAGCTAGCACCCAAAATGCAGATACGCAGTATTTT. As protein: CASSLARASTQNADTQYF.

The chain carries TRBV15 and TRBJ1-2; unclear D gene. The germline V and J ends were trimmed by 0 bases and 7 bases, with 9 bases remaining between them. CDR1 and CDR2 from the germline V gene are LNHNV and YYDKDF (reference sequence). The CDR3 contains 13 residues. CDR3 sequence reads: CATSRDRGVGYTF. The CDR3 bases are TGTGCCACCAGCAGAGATCGGGGAGTTGGCTACACCTTC.

In its sample, this clone was seen a few times. The chain uses TRBV6-6 and TRBJ1-2, with D unclear. This CDR3 has 15 residues. Germline V gene data show CDR1 as MNHNY and CDR2 as SVGAGI (reference sequence). With 2 bases removed from V and 2 bases from J, the gap between germline ends came to 12 bases. The chain's CDR3 is CASSYPNDGNYGYTF. The CDR3 DNA reads as TGTGCCAGCAGTTACCCCAACGACGGGAACTATGGCTACACCTTC.